The rows below give T cell receptor beta chains drawn from one sample of a study of PD-1 blockade in classical Hodgkin lymphoma. The assay was immunoSEQ multiplex PCR, and TCRdb's table has in-frame clones only and misses some. Here the sample spans roughly 96,000 clones, approximately 94% being singletons. Sequenced material: peripheral blood mononuclear cells (PBMCs), taken before the fourth cycle of nivolumab. These receptors came from a human donor with classical Hodgkin lymphoma. Both conserved end residues are part of each CDR3. D genes are given only for firm matches. The size entry is marked missing in some rows and otherwise reads once, few, many or a size class.

abundance: .
j_gene: TRBJ2-5
v_gene: TRBV7-9
d_gene: .
CDR3aa: CASSPLETQYF
CDR3nt: TGTGCCAGCAGCCCCCTAGAGACCCAGTACTTC

abundance: .
j_gene: TRBJ2-7
v_gene: TRBV27
d_gene: TRBD1
CDR3aa: CASSLSVGTGAYEQYF
CDR3nt: TGTGCCAGCAGTTTGTCCGTCGGGACAGGGGCCTACGAGCAGTACTTC

abundance: .
j_gene: TRBJ2-3
v_gene: TRBV19
d_gene: .
CDR3aa: CASIPRRGASSTDTQYF
CDR3nt: TGTGCCAGCATACCCCGGAGGGGGGCATCCAGCACAGATACGCAGTATTTT

abundance: .
j_gene: TRBJ2-2
v_gene: TRBV2
d_gene: TRBD1
CDR3aa: CASSETGQPSGELFF
CDR3nt: TGTGCCAGCAGTGAAACGGGACAGCCATCCGGGGAGCTGTTTTTT

abundance: .
j_gene: TRBJ1-1
v_gene: TRBV28
d_gene: TRBD1
CDR3aa: CASKSGTANTEAFF
CDR3nt: TGTGCCAGCAAATCCGGGACAGCGAACACTGAAGCTTTCTTT

abundance: once
j_gene: TRBJ2-5
v_gene: TRBV5-4
d_gene: .
CDR3aa: CASSAEGGLVKTQYF
CDR3nt: TGTGCCAGCAGCGCGGAGGGGGGGCTAGTAAAGACCCAGTACTTC

abundance: .
j_gene: TRBJ2-3
v_gene: TRBV27
d_gene: .
CDR3aa: CASSLSTFTDTQYF
CDR3nt: TGTGCCAGCAGTTTATCGACCTTCACAGATACGCAGTATTTT

abundance: .
j_gene: TRBJ1-3
v_gene: TRBV27
d_gene: .
CDR3aa: CASRGPGNTIYF
CDR3nt: TGTGCCAGCCGGGGCCCGGGAAACACCATATATTTT

abundance: .
j_gene: TRBJ2-1
v_gene: TRBV6-1
d_gene: TRBD1
CDR3aa: CASSEPDRGLMDEQFF
CDR3nt: TGTGCCAGCAGTGAACCGGACAGGGGGCTTATGGATGAGCAGTTCTTC

abundance: .
j_gene: TRBJ2-7
v_gene: TRBV5-1
d_gene: .
CDR3aa: CASSLRGREPTYEQYF
CDR3nt: TGCGCCAGCAGCTTGCGGGGTAGGGAGCCAACCTACGAGCAGTACTTC

abundance: .
j_gene: TRBJ2-2
v_gene: TRBV2
d_gene: TRBD2
CDR3aa: CASNLLDGGDTGELFF
CDR3nt: TGTGCCAGCAACCTTCTTGATGGGGGGGACACCGGGGAGCTGTTTTTT

abundance: .
j_gene: TRBJ2-3
v_gene: TRBV11-3
d_gene: .
CDR3aa: CASSPTQGSDTQYF
CDR3nt: TGTGCCAGCAGCCCAACTCAGGGTTCAGATACGCAGTATTTT

abundance: .
j_gene: TRBJ2-1
v_gene: TRBV30
d_gene: .
CDR3aa: CAWGDNEQFF
CDR3nt: TGTGCCTGGGGAGACAATGAGCAGTTCTTC

abundance: .
j_gene: TRBJ2-5
v_gene: TRBV10-3
d_gene: .
CDR3aa: CAISEGRGETQYF
CDR3nt: TGTGCCATCAGTGAAGGAAGAGGGGAGACCCAGTACTTC

abundance: medium-sized
j_gene: TRBJ2-1
v_gene: TRBV11-2
d_gene: .
CDR3aa: CASSLDWTGNEQFF
CDR3nt: TGTGCCAGCAGCTTAGACTGGACGGGCAATGAGCAGTTCTTC

abundance: .
j_gene: TRBJ2-2
v_gene: TRBV25-1
d_gene: .
CDR3aa: CASTDRYTGELFF
CDR3nt: TGTGCCAGCACCGACAGATATACCGGGGAGCTGTTTTTT

abundance: .
j_gene: TRBJ2-7
v_gene: TRBV5-6
d_gene: .
CDR3aa: CASSPGTLTYEQYF
CDR3nt: TGTGCCAGCAGCCCCGGGACGTTAACCTACGAGCAGTACTTC

abundance: .
j_gene: TRBJ1-5
v_gene: TRBV19
d_gene: .
CDR3aa: CASSIHSQRSNQPQHF
CDR3nt: TGTGCCAGTAGTATCCACAGTCAAAGGAGCAATCAGCCCCAGCATTTT

abundance: .
j_gene: TRBJ2-7
v_gene: TRBV5-4
d_gene: .
CDR3aa: CASSLPLGGQYF
CDR3nt: TGTGCCAGCAGCTTGCCCCTAGGCGGGCAGTACTTC

abundance: few
j_gene: TRBJ1-5
v_gene: TRBV7-6
d_gene: .
CDR3aa: CASSLSDGGNQPQHF
CDR3nt: TGTGCCAGCAGCTTATCCGACGGGGGCAATCAGCCCCAGCATTTT

abundance: few
j_gene: TRBJ2-2
v_gene: TRBV6-1
d_gene: .
CDR3aa: CASREQGNTGELFF
CDR3nt: TGTGCCAGCAGGGAACAGGGTAACACCGGGGAGCTGTTTTTT

abundance: .
j_gene: TRBJ2-7
v_gene: TRBV11-2
d_gene: .
CDR3aa: CASSFARETEQYF
CDR3nt: TGTGCCAGCAGCTTCGCGCGGGAAACAGAGCAGTACTTC

abundance: .
j_gene: TRBJ2-1
v_gene: TRBV28
d_gene: TRBD2
CDR3aa: CASSGRRSGGSYNEQFF
CDR3nt: TGTGCCAGCAGTGGACGTAGGAGCGGGGGATCCTACAATGAGCAGTTCTTC

abundance: .
j_gene: TRBJ2-2
v_gene: TRBV30
d_gene: .
CDR3aa: CAWSVFMSSAISGELFF
CDR3nt: TGTGCCTGGAGTGTATTCATGTCTTCGGCTATTTCCGGGGAGCTGTTTTTT

abundance: once
j_gene: TRBJ1-5
v_gene: TRBV28
d_gene: TRBD1
CDR3aa: CASILQGAPRGNQPQHF
CDR3nt: TGTGCCAGCATCTTACAGGGGGCGCCAAGGGGCAATCAGCCCCAGCATTTT

abundance: .
j_gene: TRBJ1-2
v_gene: TRBV14
d_gene: .
CDR3aa: CASSQDLSAGGYTF
CDR3nt: TGTGCCAGCAGCCAAGATTTATCGGCGGGTGGCTACACCTTC

abundance: .
j_gene: TRBJ2-5
v_gene: TRBV28
d_gene: .
CDR3aa: CASSSSLSYF
CDR3nt: TGTGCCAGCAGTTCCTCCCTATCATACTTC

abundance: .
j_gene: TRBJ2-4
v_gene: TRBV7-8
d_gene: TRBD2
CDR3aa: CASSPGLAGIVLSKNIQYF
CDR3nt: TGTGCCAGCAGCCCGGGACTAGCGGGAATCGTACTGTCCAAAAACATTCAGTACTTC